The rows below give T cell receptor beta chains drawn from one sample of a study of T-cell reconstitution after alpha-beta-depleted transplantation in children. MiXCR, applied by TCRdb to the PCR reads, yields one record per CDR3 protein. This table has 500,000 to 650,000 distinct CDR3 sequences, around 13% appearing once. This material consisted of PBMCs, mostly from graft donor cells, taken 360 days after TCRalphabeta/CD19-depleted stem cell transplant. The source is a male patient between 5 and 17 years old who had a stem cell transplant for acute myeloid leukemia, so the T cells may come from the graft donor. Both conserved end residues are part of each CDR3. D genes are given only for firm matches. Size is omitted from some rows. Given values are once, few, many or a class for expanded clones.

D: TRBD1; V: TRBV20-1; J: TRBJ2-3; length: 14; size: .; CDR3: CSAHWTGAGDTQYF; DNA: TGCAGTGCTCATTGGACAGGGGCGGGAGATACGCAGTATTTT
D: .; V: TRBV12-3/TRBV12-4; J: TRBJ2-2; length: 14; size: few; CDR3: CASSSGGQTGELFF; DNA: TGTGCCAGCAGTTCTGGCGGACAGACCGGGGAGCTGTTTTTT
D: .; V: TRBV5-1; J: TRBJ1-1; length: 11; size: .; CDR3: CASRQNTEAFF; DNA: TGCGCCAGCCGACAGAACACTGAAGCTTTCTTT
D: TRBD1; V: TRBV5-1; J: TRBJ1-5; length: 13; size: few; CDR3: CASSLGTGSPQHF; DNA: TGCGCCAGCAGCTTGGGGACAGGGAGTCCCCAGCATTTT
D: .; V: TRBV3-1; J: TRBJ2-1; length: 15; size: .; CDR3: CASSQVVGTYNEQFF; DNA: TGTGCCAGCAGCCAGGTAGTAGGAACCTACAATGAGCAGTTCTTC
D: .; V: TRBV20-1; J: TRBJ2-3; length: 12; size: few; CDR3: CSAREVPRTQYF; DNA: TGCAGTGCTAGAGAGGTGCCCCGTACGCAGTATTTT
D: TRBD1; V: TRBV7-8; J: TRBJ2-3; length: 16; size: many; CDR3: CASSRRDRGPGDTQYF; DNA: TGTGCCAGCAGCCGAAGGGACAGGGGGCCGGGAGATACGCAGTATTTT
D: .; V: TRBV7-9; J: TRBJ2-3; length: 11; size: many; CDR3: CARGSTDTQYF; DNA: TGTGCCCGGGGCAGCACAGATACGCAGTATTTT
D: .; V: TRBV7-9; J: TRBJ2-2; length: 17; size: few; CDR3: CASSRRTPNVAVGELFF; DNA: TGTGCCAGCAGCCGACGGACCCCGAACGTTGCGGTCGGGGAGCTGTTTTTT
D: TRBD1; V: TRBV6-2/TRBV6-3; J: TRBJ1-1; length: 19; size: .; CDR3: CASSYTSRATDRGRTEAFF; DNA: TGTGCCAGCAGTTATACCTCCCGCGCGACCGACAGGGGGAGGACTGAAGCTTTCTTT
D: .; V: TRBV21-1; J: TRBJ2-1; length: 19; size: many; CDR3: CASSKALWASGSSYNEQFF; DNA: .
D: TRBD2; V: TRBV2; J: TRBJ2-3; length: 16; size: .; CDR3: CASSGGLAGNTDTQYF; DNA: TGTGCCAGCAGTGGAGGACTAGCGGGGAACACAGATACGCAGTATTTT
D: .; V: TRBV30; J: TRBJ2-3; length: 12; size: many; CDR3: CAWKGFPDTQYF; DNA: TGTGCCTGGAAGGGCTTCCCAGATACGCAGTATTTT
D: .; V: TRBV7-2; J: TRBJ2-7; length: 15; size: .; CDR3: CASSSAGTYLYEQYF; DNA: TGTGCCAGCAGCTCCGCCGGGACTTACCTGTACGAGCAGTACTTC
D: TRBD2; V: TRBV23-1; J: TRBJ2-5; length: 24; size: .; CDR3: CASSNPLAAHPEKTGGGTQETQYF; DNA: TGCGCCAGCAGCAATCCTCTAGCGGCGCACCCTGAGAAAACAGGAGGAGGGACCCAAGAGACCCAGTACTTC
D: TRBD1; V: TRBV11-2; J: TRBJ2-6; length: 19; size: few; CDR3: CASSLPLGNRGHGANVLTF; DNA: TGTGCCAGCAGCTTACCCCTCGGAAACAGGGGGCATGGGGCCAACGTCCTGACTTTC
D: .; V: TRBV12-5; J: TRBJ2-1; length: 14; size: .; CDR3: CASGLVGAGNEQFF; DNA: TGTGCTAGTGGTTTGGTAGGGGCGGGCAATGAGCAGTTCTTC
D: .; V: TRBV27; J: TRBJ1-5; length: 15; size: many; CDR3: CASSSADTGNQPQHF; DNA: TGTGCCAGCAGTTCGGCCGACACCGGCAATCAGCCCCAGCATTTT
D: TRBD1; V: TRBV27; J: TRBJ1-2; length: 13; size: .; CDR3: CASSLSDRGGYTF; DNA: TGTGCCAGCAGTTTATCGGACAGGGGAGGCTACACCTTC
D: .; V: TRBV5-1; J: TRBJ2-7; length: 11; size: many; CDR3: CASSLEDEQYF; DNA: TGCGCCAGCAGCTTGGAAGACGAGCAGTACTTC
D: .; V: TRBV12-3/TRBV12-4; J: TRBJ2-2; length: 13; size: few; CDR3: CASSPRLAGELFF; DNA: TGTGCCAGCAGTCCGAGACTAGCCGGGGAGCTGTTTTTT
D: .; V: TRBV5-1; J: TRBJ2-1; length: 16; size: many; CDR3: CASSLGTPSSYNEQFF; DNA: TGCGCCAGCAGCCTCGGGACCCCAAGCTCCTACAATGAGCAGTTCTTC
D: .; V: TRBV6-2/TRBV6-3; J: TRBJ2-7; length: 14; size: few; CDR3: CASINRDTAYEQYF; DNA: TGTGCCAGCATAAATAGGGACACCGCCTACGAGCAGTACTTC
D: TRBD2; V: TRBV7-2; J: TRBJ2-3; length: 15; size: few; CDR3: CASSLGGLGEGTQYF; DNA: TGTGCCAGCAGCTTAGGTGGACTAGGGGAGGGTACGCAGTATTTT
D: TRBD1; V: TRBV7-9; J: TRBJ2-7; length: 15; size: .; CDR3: CASSFGQGGHYEQYF; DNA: TGTGCCAGCAGCTTCGGACAGGGGGGACACTACGAGCAGTACTTC
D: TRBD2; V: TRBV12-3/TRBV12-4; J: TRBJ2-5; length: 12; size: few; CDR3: CARKRLAETQYF; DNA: TGTGCCAGAAAAAGACTAGCGGAGACCCAGTACTTC
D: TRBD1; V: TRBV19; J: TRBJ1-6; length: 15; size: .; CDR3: CASSMIDRERSPLHF; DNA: TGTGCCAGTAGTATGATCGACAGGGAACGTTCACCCCTCCACTTT
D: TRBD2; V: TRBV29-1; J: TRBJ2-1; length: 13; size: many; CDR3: CSVAASGGGEQFF; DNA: TGCAGCGTTGCTGCTAGCGGGGGTGGTGAGCAGTTCTTC
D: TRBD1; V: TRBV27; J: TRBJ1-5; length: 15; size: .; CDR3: CASRRTGAPNQPQHF; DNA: TGTGCCAGCAGGCGGACAGGGGCGCCCAATCAGCCCCAGCATTTT
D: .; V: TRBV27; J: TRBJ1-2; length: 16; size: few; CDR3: CASSTSSRAEGYGYTF; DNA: TGTGCCAGCAGTACGTCCTCACGGGCGGAGGGCTATGGCTACACCTTC
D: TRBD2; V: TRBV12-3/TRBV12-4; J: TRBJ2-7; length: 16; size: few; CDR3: CASSSPGTSFTYEQYF; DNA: TGTGCCAGCAGCTCCCCCGGGACTAGCTTCACCTACGAGCAGTACTTC
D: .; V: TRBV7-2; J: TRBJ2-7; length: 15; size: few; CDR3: CASSLRAGLSYEQYF; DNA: TGTGCCAGCAGCTTACGGGCGGGCCTCTCCTACGAGCAGTACTTC
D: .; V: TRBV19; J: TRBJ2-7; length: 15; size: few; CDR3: CASSSGQTQAYEQYF; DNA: TGTGCCAGTAGTTCTGGACAGACTCAAGCCTACGAGCAGTACTTC
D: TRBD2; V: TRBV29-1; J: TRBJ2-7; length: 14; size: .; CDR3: CSVGRDYPSYEQYF; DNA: TGCAGCGTCGGCCGGGACTACCCCTCCTACGAGCAGTACTTC
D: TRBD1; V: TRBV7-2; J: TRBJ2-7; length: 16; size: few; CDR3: CASSTQRGQGTYEQYF; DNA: TGTGCCAGCAGCACGCAGCGCGGACAGGGGACCTACGAGCAGTACTTC
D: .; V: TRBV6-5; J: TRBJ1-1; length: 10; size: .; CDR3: CASGRGEAFF; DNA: TGTGCCAGCGGGAGGGGGGAAGCTTTCTTT
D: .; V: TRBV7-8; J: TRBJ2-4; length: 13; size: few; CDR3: CASSLLSKNIQYF; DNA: TGTGCCAGCAGCTTACTATCCAAAAACATTCAGTACTTC
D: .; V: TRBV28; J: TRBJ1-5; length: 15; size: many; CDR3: CASSLLSGGNQPQHF; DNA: TGTGCCAGCAGTTTACTGTCAGGGGGCAATCAGCCCCAGCATTTT
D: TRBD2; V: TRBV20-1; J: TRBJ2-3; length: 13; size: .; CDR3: CSALAGGPDTQYF; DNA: TGCAGTGCTCTTGCGGGAGGGCCAGATACGCAGTATTTT
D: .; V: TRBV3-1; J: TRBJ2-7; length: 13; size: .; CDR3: CASSQDNPQEQYF; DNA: TGTGCCAGCAGCCAAGATAACCCCCAGGAGCAGTACTTC
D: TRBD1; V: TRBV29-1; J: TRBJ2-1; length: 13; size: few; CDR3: CSVGGTGLHEQFF; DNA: TGCAGCGTTGGGGGGACAGGTCTCCATGAGCAGTTCTTC
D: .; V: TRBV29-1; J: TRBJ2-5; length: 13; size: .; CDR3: CSVGPRLKETQYF; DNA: TGCAGCGTTGGCCCCCGGCTGAAAGAGACCCAGTACTTC
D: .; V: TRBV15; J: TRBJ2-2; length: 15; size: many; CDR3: CATSRDLVNTGELFF; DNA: TGTGCCACCAGCAGAGATCTCGTGAACACCGGGGAGCTGTTTTTT
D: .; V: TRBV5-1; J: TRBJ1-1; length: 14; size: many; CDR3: CASSSHQMYTEAFF; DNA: TGCGCCAGCAGCTCCCACCAAATGTACACTGAAGCTTTCTTT
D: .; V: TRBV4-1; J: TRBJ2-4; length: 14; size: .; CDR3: CASSQSDRRDIQYF; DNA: TGCGCCAGCAGCCAATCGGACAGAAGAGACATTCAGTACTTC
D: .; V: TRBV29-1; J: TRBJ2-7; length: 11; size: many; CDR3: CSVGEGVEQYF; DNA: TGCAGCGTTGGTGAGGGGGTGGAGCAGTACTTC
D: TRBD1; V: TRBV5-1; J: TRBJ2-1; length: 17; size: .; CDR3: CASSSITLTGQGFEQFF; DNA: TGCGCCAGCAGCTCTATTACCCTTACGGGACAGGGGTTTGAGCAGTTCTTC
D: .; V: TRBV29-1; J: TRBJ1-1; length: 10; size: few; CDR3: CSVLRIRAFF; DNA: TGCAGCGTTCTCAGGATACGAGCTTTCTTT